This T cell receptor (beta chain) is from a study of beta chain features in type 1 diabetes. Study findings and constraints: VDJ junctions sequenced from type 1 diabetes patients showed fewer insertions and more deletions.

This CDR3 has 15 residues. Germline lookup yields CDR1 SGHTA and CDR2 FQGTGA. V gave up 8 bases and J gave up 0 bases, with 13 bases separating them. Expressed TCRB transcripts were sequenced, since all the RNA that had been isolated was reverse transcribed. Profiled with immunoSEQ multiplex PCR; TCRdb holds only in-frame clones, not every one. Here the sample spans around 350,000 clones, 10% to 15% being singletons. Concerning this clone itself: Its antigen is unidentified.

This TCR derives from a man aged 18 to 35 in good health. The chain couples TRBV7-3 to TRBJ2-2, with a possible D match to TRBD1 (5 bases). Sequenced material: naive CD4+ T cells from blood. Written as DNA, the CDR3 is TGTGCCAGCTCAGTAGGGGTGGCGAACACCGGGGAGCTGTTTTTT. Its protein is CASSVGVANTGELFF.